This entry lists 2 T cell receptor beta chains sequenced from one sample in a study of blood T cell repertoires in COVID-19. Sequenced by immunoSEQ multiplex PCR; TCRdb stores in-frame clones only, minus some. Here the sample spans hundreds of thousands of clones, approximately 84% being singletons. The sequencing sample was made of peripheral blood. All receptors come from a woman aged 30 to 39 who had recovered from COVID-19.

CDR3 nucleotides: TGTGCCAGCAGCTTATTTAGCGGAAGCACAGATACGCAGTATTTT. Its translation is CASSLFSGSTDTQYF. The chain links TRBV7-2 to TRBJ2-3; D possibly corresponds to TRBD2 (6 bases). CDR3 length: 15 amino acids. Germline CDR1 reads SGHTA; CDR2 reads FQGNSA. Trimming left V 2 bases short and J 0 bases short, with 9 bases between.

Here the CDR3 reads CASSFENSPLHF. CDR3 nucleotide sequence: TGTGCCAGCAGTTTTGAGAATTCACCCCTCCACTTT. V gene TRBV12-3 or TRBV12-4 combines with J gene TRBJ1-6, with no clear D. Deletions cut 3 bases from V and 7 bases from J, with 4 bases between. The CDR3 length is 12 residues.